This T cell receptor beta chain was retrieved from a study of blood T cell repertoires in COVID-19. Across the whole study: Acute and convalescent COVID-19 specimens originated in the United States, Italy and Spain.

Authors' methods: Estimation of nucleated cell counts relied on the amplification of reference gene primers. Produced via immunoSEQ multiplex PCR; TCRdb's table is partial and in-frame only. D and trimming were read from the DNA, whereas the V and J calls and clone size are those reported in that table. The table lists more than 250,000 clones, roughly 84% of them singletons, with 1% in the top ten. Germline values: CDR1 SSHAT, CDR2 FNYEAQ (reference sequence). The CDR3 runs 14 residues. About this clone itself: A read error may produce the germline difference seen at one junction end.

The chain is built from TRBV7-7 and TRBJ2-7; D possibly corresponds to TRBD1 (5 bases). Sequenced input: peripheral blood. The source of this sequence is a man aged 50-60 years with active or convalescent COVID-19. The CDR3 DNA is TGTGCTAGCAGCCCCTCGACAGCCTCCTACGAGCAGTACTTC. Its protein product is CASSPSTASYEQYF.